Listed here are 21 T cell receptor beta chains from one sample, sequenced in a study of identical twins. TCRdb passed the 5' RACE reads through MiXCR, listing each CDR3 protein once. The sample yields hundreds of thousands of distinct CDR3 sequences, about 20% seen once. This same sample was also taken into another study, of T cells expressing NK-cell markers.

Input material: PBMCs. The source is a young woman in good health.

J is TRBJ1-2 and V is TRBV7-6; the D is unclear. V lost 5 bases to trimming and J lost 4 bases, with 8 bases between them. The CDR3 extends over 12 amino acids. Germline CDR1 SGHVS, CDR2 FNYEAQ. As DNA, the CDR3 is TGTGCCAGCAGCCCCTTCGGCTATGGCTACACCTTC. This gives the protein CASSPFGYGYTF.

The table lists this clonotype with a few counts. V is TRBV5-1 and J is TRBJ1-5; D perhaps matches TRBD1 (5 bases). Trimming removed 4 bases from V and 2 bases from J, with 28 bases in between. CDR3 length: 20 residues. Looked up from germline, CDR1 is SGHRS and CDR2 is YFSETQ. In nucleotides, the CDR3 is TGCGCCAGCAGCGACGATGGAGTGGACCAACAAGGACACCGCAATCAGCCCCAGCATTTT. Residues: CASSDDGVDQQGHRNQPQHF.

This clonotype showed up just a few times. The chain is built from TRBV7-9 and TRBJ2-6; possible D gene TRBD1, 5 bases. V was trimmed by 4 bases and J by 10 bases, leaving 23 bases between them. This CDR3 contains 17 residues. Germline CDR1 reads SEHNR; CDR2 reads FQNEAQ (reference sequence). The CDR3, as DNA: TGTGCCAGCAGCTCAGGTGAAGGGGCCCGGATCTTTAACGTCCTGACTTTC. Its translation is CASSSGEGARIFNVLTF.

This rearrangement joins TRBV20-1 to TRBJ2-5, with 8 nucleotides matching TRBD2. V trimming: 3 bases; J trimming: 5 bases; junction bases outside the gene matches: 14. This CDR3 has 16 amino acids. Germline values: CDR1 DFQATT, CDR2 SNEGSKA (reference sequence). The CDR3 here is CSASPPGLAGVETQYF. The CDR3 DNA reads as TGCAGTGCTAGCCCCCCTGGGCTAGCGGGTGTTGAGACCCAGTACTTC.

This clonotype was recorded a few times. CDR3 sequence: CAISGRDKGTEAFF. In DNA, the CDR3 is TGTGCCATCAGTGGCCGGGACAAAGGTACTGAAGCTTTCTTT. This sequence joins TRBV10-3 and TRBJ1-1; TRBD1 is a possible D gene (6 bases). The length of the CDR3 is 14 residues. Germline V CDR1 and CDR2: ENHRY, SYGVKD. The V and J ends lost 4 bases and 5 bases respectively, with 14 bases between them.

V gene TRBV5-1 combines with J gene TRBJ2-4, with 7 bases identical to TRBD1. The J segment lost 5 bases and the V segment lost 4 bases, leaving 6 bases of the junction unmatched. CDR3 length equals 14 residues. The germline CDR1 and CDR2 sequences are SGHRS and YFSETQ. The CDR3 DNA follows: TGCGCCAGCAGCACAAGACAGGGCCAAAACATTCAGTACTTC. Protein: CASSTRQGQNIQYF. The whole variable domain, remainder taken from reference TRBV5-1 and TRBJ2-4, is KAGVTQTPRYLIKTRGQQVTLSCSPISGHRSVSWYQQTPGQGLQFLFEYFSETQRNKGNFPGRFSGRQFSNSRSEMNVSTLELGDSALYLCASSTRQGQNIQYFGAGTRLSVL.

The table lists this clonotype with a few counts. The chain carries TRBV2 and TRBJ2-1; D remains unclear. Germline CDR1 reads SNHLY; CDR2 reads FYNNEI. The germline V and J ends were trimmed by 6 bases and 8 bases, with 11 bases remaining between them. This CDR3 comprises 12 residues. CDR3 nucleotide sequence: TGTGCCAGCAGCTACAATGACTATGAGCAGTTCTTC. Amino acid sequence: CASSYNDYEQFF.

This clonotype was observed a few times. This chain connects TRBV7-2 to TRBJ2-3, with no clear D. The V and J ends lost 8 bases and 3 bases respectively, with 9 bases between them. The CDR3 consists of 12 residues. Germline lookup yields CDR1 SGHTA and CDR2 FQGNSA. CDR3 amino acids: CASALGTDTQYF. The CDR3 nucleotides are TGTGCCAGCGCGCTGGGGACAGATACGCAGTATTTT.

This clonotype was found a few times. V and J are TRBV30 and TRBJ2-7; no reliable D call. Per the germline V gene, CDR1 is GTSNPN and CDR2 is SVGIG (reference sequence). V dropped 8 bases and J dropped 1 base, with 9 bases sitting between them. The CDR3 is 11 amino acids. CDR3 residues: CAVYLSYEQYF. CDR3 in DNA: TGTGCCGTTTACTTGTCCTACGAGCAGTACTTC.

This chain uses TRBV12-3 or TRBV12-4 with TRBJ2-5, with D hard to call. Trimming removed 8 bases at V and 6 bases at J, with 13 bases between. The CDR3 extends over 12 amino acids. The CDR3: CASGGGPKTQYF. As DNA, the CDR3 is TGTGCCAGCGGTGGCGGCCCCAAGACCCAGTACTTC.

This clonotype turned up a few times. This CDR3 reads CASSLGASGNQETQYF. In DNA, the CDR3 is TGCGCCAGCAGCTTGGGGGCTAGCGGAAACCAAGAGACCCAGTACTTC. The chain couples TRBV5-1 to TRBJ2-5, with 7 bases identical to TRBD2. The CDR3 is 16 amino acids. CDR1 is SGHRS and CDR2 is YFSETQ in the germline V gene. The V gene end was trimmed by 0 bases and the J gene end by 0 bases; junction bases not matched to a gene: 5.

At least ten counts were recorded for this clonotype. The chain uses TRBV7-9 and TRBJ2-1; D may be TRBD2 (6 bases). Germline V gives CDR1 SEHNR, CDR2 FQNEAQ (reference sequence). V was shortened by 5 bases and J by 4 bases, with 18 bases between the two germline ends. The CDR3 runs 16 residues. DNA for the CDR3: TGTGCCAGCAGCCCCCTGAGGGGTAGCGGTTACAATGAGCAGTTCTTC. Amino acid sequence: CASSPLRGSGYNEQFF.

This sequence joins TRBV20-1 and TRBJ2-1; 9 nucleotides align to TRBD2. CDR3 length: 15 amino acids. J gave up 6 bases and V 6 bases, and 12 bases lay outside the gene matches. Germline-derived CDR1 and CDR2 are DFQATT and SNEGSKA (reference sequence). The CDR3 region is CSAADPGLASNEQFF. CDR3 in DNA: TGCAGTGCAGCCGATCCGGGACTAGCCTCCAATGAGCAGTTCTTC.

This clonotype was detected a few times. The rearrangement uses TRBV4-2 and TRBJ2-3; 8 bases fit TRBD2. The germline V gene encodes CDR1 LGHNA and CDR2 YNFKEQ. CDR3 length: 13 residues. J gave up 10 bases and V 0 bases, and 3 bases lay outside the gene matches. CDR3: CASSQEEAGAQYF. In nucleotides, the CDR3 is TGTGCCAGCAGCCAAGAAGAAGCGGGAGCGCAGTATTTT.

The chain links TRBV20-1 to TRBJ2-7; TRBD2 matches 10 bases. Germline trimming cut 3 bases from V and 5 bases from J; bases unmatched to any gene: 13. Germline V CDR1 and CDR2: DFQATT, SNEGSKA (reference sequence). CDR3 length equals 16 residues. The CDR3 region is CSARSGGAGGPNEQYF. DNA for the CDR3: TGCAGTGCTAGGTCGGGTGGAGCGGGAGGGCCCAACGAGCAGTACTTC.

There are a few counts of this clonotype. The chain joins TRBV3-1 to TRBJ2-1; 7 nucleotides align to TRBD2. Per germline, CDR1 LGHDT and CDR2 YNNKEL (reference sequence). This CDR3 is 16 amino acids long. V shed 4 bases, J shed 2 bases, and the junction held 8 bases outside the gene matches. The CDR3 DNA reads TGTGCCAGCAGCCCGTTCCCGGGACTAACCTACAATGAGCAGTTCTTC. As protein: CASSPFPGLTYNEQFF.

This clonotype occurred many times. The rearrangement joins TRBV10-3 to TRBJ2-5; no firm D call. V lost 6 bases and J lost 9, with 14 bases in between. The CDR3 has 12 residues. Germline-derived CDR1 and CDR2 are ENHRY and SYGVKD. CDR3 sequence reads: CAISPRAGPQYF. Written as DNA, the CDR3 is TGTGCCATCAGCCCCCGTGCTGGGCCCCAGTACTTC.

This clonotype appeared a few times. CDR3 amino acids: CSASWLAGVDTQYF. CDR3 in DNA: TGCAGTGCTAGTTGGCTAGCGGGAGTAGATACGCAGTATTTT. The chain uses TRBV20-1 and TRBJ2-3; 10 nucleotides match TRBD2. CDR1 DFQATT and CDR2 SNEGSKA come from the germline V gene (reference sequence). Losses at the gene ends were 3 bases for V and 5 bases for J; bases not matched to a gene: 5. The CDR3 contains 14 residues.

This rearrangement joins TRBV27 to TRBJ2-7; D perhaps matches TRBD2 (6 bases). This CDR3 comprises 14 residues. CDR1 MNHEY and CDR2 SMNVEV come from the germline V gene (reference sequence). V shed 0 bases and J shed 3 bases, with 9 bases lying between them. CDR3 nucleotide sequence: TGTGCCAGCAGTTTATCGGGGACTCACTACGAGCAGTACTTC. Translation: CASSLSGTHYEQYF.

The J gene is TRBJ1-2, the V gene TRBV7-2; D is undetermined. The CDR3 runs to 14 residues. Per the germline V gene, CDR1 is SGHTA and CDR2 is FQGNSA. Trimming removed 1 base at V and 8 bases at J, with 14 bases between. CDR3 amino acids: CASSLETGREGYTF. The DNA for the CDR3 is TGTGCCAGCAGCTTAGAGACGGGCCGGGAGGGCTACACCTTC.

This clonotype was picked up a small number of times. This sequence joins TRBV12-3 or TRBV12-4 and TRBJ2-6; D gene ambiguous. The CDR3 is made up of 16 amino acids. V was pared by 6 bases and J by 0 bases, with 12 bases between. The DNA of the CDR3 is TGTGCCAGCAGGTCGACACCTTACTCTGGGGCCAACGTCCTGACTTTC. Its translation is CASRSTPYSGANVLTF.